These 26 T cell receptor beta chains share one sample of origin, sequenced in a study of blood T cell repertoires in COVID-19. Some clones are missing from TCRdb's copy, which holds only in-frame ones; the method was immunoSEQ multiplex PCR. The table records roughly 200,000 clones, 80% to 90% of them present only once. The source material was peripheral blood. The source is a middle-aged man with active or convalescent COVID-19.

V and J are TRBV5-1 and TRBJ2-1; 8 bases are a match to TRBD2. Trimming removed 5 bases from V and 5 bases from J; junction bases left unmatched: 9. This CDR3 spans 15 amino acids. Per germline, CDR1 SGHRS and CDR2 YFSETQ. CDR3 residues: CASRQSGGPNNEQFF. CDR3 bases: TGCGCCAGCAGACAAAGCGGGGGCCCTAACAATGAGCAGTTCTTC.

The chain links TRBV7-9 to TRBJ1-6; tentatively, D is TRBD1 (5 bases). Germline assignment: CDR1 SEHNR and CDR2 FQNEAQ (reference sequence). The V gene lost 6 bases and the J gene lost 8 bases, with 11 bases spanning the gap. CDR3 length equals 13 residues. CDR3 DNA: TGTGCCAGCAGTCTTACCAGGGATTCACCCCTCCACTTT. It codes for CASSLTRDSPLHF.

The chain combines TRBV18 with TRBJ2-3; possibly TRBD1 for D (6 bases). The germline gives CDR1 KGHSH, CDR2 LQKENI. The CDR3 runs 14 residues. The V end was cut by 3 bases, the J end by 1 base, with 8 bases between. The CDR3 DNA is TGTGCCAGCTCACCGGACAGCGGCACAGATACGCAGTATTTT. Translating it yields CASSPDSGTDTQYF.

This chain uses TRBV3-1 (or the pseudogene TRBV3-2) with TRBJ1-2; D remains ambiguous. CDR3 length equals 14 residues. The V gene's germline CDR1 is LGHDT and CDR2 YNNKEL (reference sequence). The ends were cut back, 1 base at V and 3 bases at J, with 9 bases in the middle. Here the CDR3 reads CASSQGRGDYGYTF. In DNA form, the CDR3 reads TGTGCCAGCAGCCAAGGCAGAGGTGACTATGGCTACACCTTC.

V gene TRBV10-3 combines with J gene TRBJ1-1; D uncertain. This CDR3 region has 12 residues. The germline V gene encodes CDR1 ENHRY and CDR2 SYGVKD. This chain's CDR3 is CVSRGDNTEAFF. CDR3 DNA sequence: TGTGTCAGTCGGGGAGACAACACTGAAGCTTTCTTT.

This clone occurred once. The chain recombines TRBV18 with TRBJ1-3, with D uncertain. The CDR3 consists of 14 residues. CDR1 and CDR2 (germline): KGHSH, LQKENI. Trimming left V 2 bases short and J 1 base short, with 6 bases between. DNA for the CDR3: TGTGCCAGCTCACCAGAGGGTTCTGGAAACACCATATATTTT. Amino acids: CASSPEGSGNTIYF. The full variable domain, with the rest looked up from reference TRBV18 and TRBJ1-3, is NAGVMQNPRHLVRRRGQEARLRCSPMKGHSHVYWYRQLPEEGLKFMVYLQKENIIDESGMPKERFSAEFPKEGPSILRIQQVVRGDSAAYFCASSPEGSGNTIYFGEGSWLTVV.

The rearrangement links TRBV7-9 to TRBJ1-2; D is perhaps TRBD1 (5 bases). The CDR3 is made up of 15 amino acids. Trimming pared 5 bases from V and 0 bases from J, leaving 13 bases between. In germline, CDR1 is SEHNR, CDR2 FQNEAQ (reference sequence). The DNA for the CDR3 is TGTGCCAGCAGCATACGGGACTCAGCTAACTATGGCTACACCTTC. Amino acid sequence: CASSIRDSANYGYTF.

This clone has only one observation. The CDR3 here is CASSPPVGTGGLNTEAFF. For the CDR3, the DNA is TGTGCCAGCTCACCACCGGTGGGGACAGGGGGCTTGAACACTGAAGCTTTCTTT. The chain carries TRBV18 and TRBJ1-1; 12 nucleotides match TRBD1. Per the germline V gene, CDR1 is KGHSH and CDR2 is LQKENI. The J segment lost 0 bases and the V segment lost 0 bases, leaving 5 bases of the junction unmatched. The CDR3 has 18 amino acids.

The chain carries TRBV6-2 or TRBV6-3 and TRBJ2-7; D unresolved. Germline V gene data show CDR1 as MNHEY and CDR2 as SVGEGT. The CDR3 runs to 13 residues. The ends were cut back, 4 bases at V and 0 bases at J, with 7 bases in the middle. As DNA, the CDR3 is TGTGCCAGCAGTTGGAGTTACTCCTACGAGCAGTACTTC. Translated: CASSWSYSYEQYF.

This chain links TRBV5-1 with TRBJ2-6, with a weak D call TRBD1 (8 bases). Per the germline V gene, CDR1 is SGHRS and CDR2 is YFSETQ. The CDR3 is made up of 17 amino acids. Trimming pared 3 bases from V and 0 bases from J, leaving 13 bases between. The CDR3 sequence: CASSWTGRGSGANVLTF. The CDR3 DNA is TGCGCCAGCAGCTGGACAGGGAGGGGCTCTGGGGCCAACGTCCTGACTTTC.

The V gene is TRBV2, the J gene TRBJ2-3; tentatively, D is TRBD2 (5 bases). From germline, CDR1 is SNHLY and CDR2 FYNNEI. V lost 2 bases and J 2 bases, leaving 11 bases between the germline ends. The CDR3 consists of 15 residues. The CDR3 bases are TGTGCCAGCAGTGAACAGCGGCCGACCACAGATACGCAGTATTTT. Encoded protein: CASSEQRPTTDTQYF.

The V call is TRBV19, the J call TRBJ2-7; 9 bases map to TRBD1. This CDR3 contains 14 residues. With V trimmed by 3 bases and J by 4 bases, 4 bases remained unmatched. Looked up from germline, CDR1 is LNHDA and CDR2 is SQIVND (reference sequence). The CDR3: CASSIPGTGYEQYF. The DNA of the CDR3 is TGTGCCAGTAGTATTCCCGGGACAGGGTACGAGCAGTACTTC.

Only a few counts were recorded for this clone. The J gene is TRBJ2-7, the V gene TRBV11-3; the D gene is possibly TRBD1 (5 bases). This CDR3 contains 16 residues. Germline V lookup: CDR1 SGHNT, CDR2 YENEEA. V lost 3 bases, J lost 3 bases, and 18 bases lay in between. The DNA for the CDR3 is TGTGCCAGCAGCTTTGATATAGGGGCCGGCCACTACGAGCAGTACTTC. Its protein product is CASSFDIGAGHYEQYF. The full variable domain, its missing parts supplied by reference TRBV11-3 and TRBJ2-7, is EAGVVQSPRYKIIEKKQPVAFWCNPISGHNTLYWYLQNLGQGPELLIRYENEEAVDDSQLPKDRFSAERLKGVDSTLKIQPAELGDSAVYLCASSFDIGAGHYEQYFGPGTRLTVT.

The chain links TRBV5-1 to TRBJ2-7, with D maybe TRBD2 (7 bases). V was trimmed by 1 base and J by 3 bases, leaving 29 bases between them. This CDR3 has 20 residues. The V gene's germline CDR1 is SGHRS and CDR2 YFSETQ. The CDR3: CASSLYSGSRGAGGDYEQYF. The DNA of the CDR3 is TGCGCCAGCAGCTTGTACTCGGGGTCTCGGGGGGCAGGAGGAGACTACGAGCAGTACTTC.

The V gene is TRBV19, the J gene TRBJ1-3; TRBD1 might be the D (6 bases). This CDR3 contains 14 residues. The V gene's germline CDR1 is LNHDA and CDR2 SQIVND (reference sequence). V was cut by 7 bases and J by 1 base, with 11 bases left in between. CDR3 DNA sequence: TGTGCCAGTACTCGGGACATTTCTGGAAACACCATATATTTT. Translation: CASTRDISGNTIYF.

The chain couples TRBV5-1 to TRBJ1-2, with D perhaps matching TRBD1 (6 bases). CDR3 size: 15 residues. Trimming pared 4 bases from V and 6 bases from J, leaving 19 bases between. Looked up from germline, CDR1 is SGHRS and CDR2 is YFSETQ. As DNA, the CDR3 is TGCGCCAGCAGCCTGGGGGCGGGGGGGGCTGATGGCTACACCTTC. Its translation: CASSLGAGGADGYTF. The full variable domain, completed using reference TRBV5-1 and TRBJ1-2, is KAGVTQTPRYLIKTRGQQVTLSCSPISGHRSVSWYQQTPGQGLQFLFEYFSETQRNKGNFPGRFSGRQFSNSRSEMNVSTLELGDSALYLCASSLGAGGADGYTFGSGTRLTVV.

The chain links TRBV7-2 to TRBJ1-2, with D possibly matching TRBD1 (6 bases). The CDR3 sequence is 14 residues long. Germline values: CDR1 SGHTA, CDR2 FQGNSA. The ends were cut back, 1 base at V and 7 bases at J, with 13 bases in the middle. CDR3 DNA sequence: TGTGCCAGCAGCTTAGGAGGGCTACAGGGTGGCTACACCTTC. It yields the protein CASSLGGLQGGYTF.

In DNA, the CDR3 is TGTGCCAGCCGATTGGGACAGGGAGGACCCGGGGAGCTGTTTTTT. Amino acids: CASRLGQGGPGELFF. The chain uses TRBV6-6 and TRBJ2-2, with 9 positions matching TRBD1. Losses at the gene ends were 8 bases for V and 6 bases for J; bases not matched to a gene: 10. This CDR3 spans 15 amino acids. The V gene's germline CDR1 is MNHNY and CDR2 SVGAGI (reference sequence).

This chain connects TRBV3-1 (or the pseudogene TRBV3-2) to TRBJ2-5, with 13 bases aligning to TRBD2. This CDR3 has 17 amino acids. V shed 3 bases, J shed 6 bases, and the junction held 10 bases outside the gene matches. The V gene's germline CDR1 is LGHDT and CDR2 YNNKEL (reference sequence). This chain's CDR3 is CASSQALLAGGPKTQYF. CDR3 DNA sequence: TGTGCCAGCAGCCAGGCTCTACTAGCGGGAGGGCCCAAGACCCAGTACTTC.

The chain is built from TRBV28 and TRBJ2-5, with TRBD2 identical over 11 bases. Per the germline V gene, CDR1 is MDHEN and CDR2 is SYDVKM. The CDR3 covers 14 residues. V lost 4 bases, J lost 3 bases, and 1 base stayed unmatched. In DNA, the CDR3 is TGTGCCAGCAGTTCGACTAGCGGGAAAGAGACCCAGTACTTC. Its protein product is CASSSTSGKETQYF.

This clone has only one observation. In DNA, the CDR3 is TGCGCCAGCAGCTTGCAGGGACAGGGATCTTATGGCTACACCTTC. It translates to CASSLQGQGSYGYTF. This chain joins TRBV5-1 and TRBJ1-2, with 9 nucleotides matching TRBD1. The germline V gene has CDR1 SGHRS and CDR2 YFSETQ. The CDR3 spans 15 residues. The V segment lost 1 base and the J segment 5 bases; nucleotides outside the gene matches: 6.

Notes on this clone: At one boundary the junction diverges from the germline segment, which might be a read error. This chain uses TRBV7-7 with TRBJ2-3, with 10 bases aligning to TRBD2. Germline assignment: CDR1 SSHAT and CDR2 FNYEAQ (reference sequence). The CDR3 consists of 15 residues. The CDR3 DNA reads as TGTGCTAGCAGCTCCGGACTAGCGGGCACAGATACGCAGTATTTT. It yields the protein CASSSGLAGTDTQYF.

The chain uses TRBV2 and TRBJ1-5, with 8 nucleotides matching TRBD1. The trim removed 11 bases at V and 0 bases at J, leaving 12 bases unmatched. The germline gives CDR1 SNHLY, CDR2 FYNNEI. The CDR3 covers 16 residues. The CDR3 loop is CAYGGQGLNSNQPQHF. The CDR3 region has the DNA TGTGCCTATGGAGGACAGGGTCTGAATAGCAATCAGCCCCAGCATTTT.

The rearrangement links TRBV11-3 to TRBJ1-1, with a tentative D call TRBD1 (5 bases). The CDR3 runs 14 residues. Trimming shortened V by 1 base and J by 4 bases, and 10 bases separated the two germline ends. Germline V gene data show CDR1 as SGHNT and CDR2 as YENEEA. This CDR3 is CASSLGRESTEAFF. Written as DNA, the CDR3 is TGTGCCAGCAGCTTAGGCAGGGAAAGCACTGAAGCTTTCTTT.

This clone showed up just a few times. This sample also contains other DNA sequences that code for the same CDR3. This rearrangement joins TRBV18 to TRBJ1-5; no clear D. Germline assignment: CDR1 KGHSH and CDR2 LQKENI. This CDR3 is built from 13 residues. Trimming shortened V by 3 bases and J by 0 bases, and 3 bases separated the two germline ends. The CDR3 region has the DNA TGTGCCAGCTCACCCGGTAGCAATCAGCCCCAGCATTTT. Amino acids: CASSPGSNQPQHF. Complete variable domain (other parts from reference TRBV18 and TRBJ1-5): NAGVMQNPRHLVRRRGQEARLRCSPMKGHSHVYWYRQLPEEGLKFMVYLQKENIIDESGMPKERFSAEFPKEGPSILRIQQVVRGDSAAYFCASSPGSNQPQHFGDGTRLSIL.

The CDR3 reads CASRRRGTTEAFF. CDR3 bases: TGTGCCAGCAGACGCAGGGGGACCACTGAAGCTTTCTTT. This sequence joins TRBV5-6 and TRBJ1-1; 7 nucleotides match TRBD1. J was trimmed by 4 bases and V by 5 bases; bases with no gene match: 5. CDR1 SGHDT and CDR2 YYEEEE come from the germline V gene. The CDR3 is 13 residues long.